This TCR beta chain stems from a study of blood T cell repertoires in COVID-19 (dated by TCRdb to between 2020 and 2021). Looking at the study overall: Samples from collaborators originated in the United States, Italy and Spain and spanned both the acute and convalescent phases of COVID-19. The material from the prospective study consisted of cDNA or gDNA derived from T cells, B-cell-depleted T cells, or PBMCs. Subjects who had been exposed to COVID-19, were actively infected with it, or had recovered from it provided the deeply sampled blood TCRbeta repertoires that made up the dataset. The repertoires were made available in a free public database intended to serve as a resource for research on the immune response to SARS-CoV-2. The samples were drawn from two sources: the first 160 participants of the ongoing ImmuneRACE study, and fewer than 1,500 subjects contributed by 6 global collaborators. A de-identified subject ID, COVID-19 status, age in years and sex were almost always included in the sample metadata. Where HLA class I and class II types were available, the types were taken from metadata supplied by the sample provider, not from assay-based typing.

CDR1 MDHEN and CDR2 SYDVKM are derived from the germline V gene. Counted from cysteine to phenylalanine, this CDR3 has 15 amino acids. Just the 45-base CDR3 DNA is kept, in frame starting at base 1. The germline ends are 21 bases apart after V is trimmed by 6 bases and J by 7 bases. TCRbeta CDR3 regions were amplified from genomic DNA by means of the immunoSEQ Assay, a bias-controlled multiplex PCR. In the paper's pipeline: Nucleated cell counts per sample were estimated from amplification of reference gene primers within the assay. Sequence reads were collapsed and filtered to measure the absolute abundance of every unique TCRbeta CDR3 rearrangement. Productive Simpson clonality was computed per sample as the square root of Simpson's diversity index over productive rearrangements. TCRdb provides this immuneACCESS table in a form limited to in-frame rearrangements. Some clones are lacking; in checked studies, under half of them reflect an unresolved V gene, and why the rest are absent is not known. The D gene and trimming were derived from the DNA, and the V and J assignments and clone size from that table. Across this sample there are 200,000 to 300,000 clones, with around 80% seen only once. The ten largest make up 4% to 4.5% of the sample.

The collaborating institutions used their own protocols to collect whole blood in K2EDTA tubes. Collaborator samples were shipped for TCRbeta analysis as frozen whole blood, isolated PBMCs, or DNA extracted from either sample type. General conclusions and limits of the study: The quantity of clinical and demographic metadata differed by source and by participant and was supplied without curation.

This clone appeared a few times. What this receptor recognizes is not known. Per-base qualities were not stored, and no clone one base away is much larger. Sequencing was carried out using peripheral blood. Recombination linked TRBV28 to TRBJ1-2; no D gene call is confident. The receptor was derived from a man aged 55 to 70 with acute or convalescent COVID-19. At the DNA level, the sequence is TGTGCCAGCAGCCCCACCGGTTCCCGGGTTGGTGGCTACACCTTC. This encodes CASSPTGSRVGGYTF.